Detailed here is one TCR beta chain. These data originate in a study of T cells after yellow fever vaccination. Study-wide context: SMART-Seq v4 Ultra Low Input served to prepare low-cell-number fractions.

TCRdb recomputed calls from the 5' RACE reads with MiXCR, one row per CDR3 protein. The sample consists of hundreds of thousands of distinct CDR3 sequences, roughly 17% of them appearing once. V was pared by 3 bases and J by 1 base, with 3 bases of the junction left unmatched. CDR1 and CDR2 (germline): DFQATT, SNEGSKA (reference sequence). This CDR3 spans 14 amino acids. The sequencing used PBMCs, collected 5 to 6 days after the first yellow fever vaccination. V gene TRBV20-1 combines with J gene TRBJ2-7; 10 bases are shared with TRBD1. The receptor was isolated from a man between 18 and 35 years old who received the YFV17D yellow fever vaccine. Here the CDR3 reads CSARGDRGSYEQYF. CDR3 coding DNA: TGCAGTGCTAGGGGGGACAGGGGATCCTACGAGCAGTACTTC.